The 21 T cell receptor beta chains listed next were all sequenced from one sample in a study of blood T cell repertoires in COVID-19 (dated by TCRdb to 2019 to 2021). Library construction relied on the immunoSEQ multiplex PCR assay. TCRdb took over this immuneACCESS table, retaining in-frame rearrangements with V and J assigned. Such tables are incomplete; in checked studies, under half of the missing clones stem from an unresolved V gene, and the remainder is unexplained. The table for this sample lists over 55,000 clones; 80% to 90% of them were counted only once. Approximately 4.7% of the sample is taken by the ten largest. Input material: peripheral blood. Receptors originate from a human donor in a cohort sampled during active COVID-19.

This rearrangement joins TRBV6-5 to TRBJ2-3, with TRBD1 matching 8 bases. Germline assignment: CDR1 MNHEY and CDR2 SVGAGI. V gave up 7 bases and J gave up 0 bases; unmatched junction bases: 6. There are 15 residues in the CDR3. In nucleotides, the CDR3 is TGTGCCAGCAAAATGGGACAGGTTAGCACAGATACGCAGTATTTT. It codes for CASKMGQVSTDTQYF.

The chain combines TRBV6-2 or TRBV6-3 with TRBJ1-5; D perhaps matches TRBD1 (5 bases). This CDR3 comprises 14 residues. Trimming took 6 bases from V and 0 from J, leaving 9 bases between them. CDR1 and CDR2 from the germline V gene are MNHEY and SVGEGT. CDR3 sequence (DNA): TGTGCCAGCAGCCCGACAGCTAGCAATCAGCCCCAGCATTTT. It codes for CASSPTASNQPQHF.

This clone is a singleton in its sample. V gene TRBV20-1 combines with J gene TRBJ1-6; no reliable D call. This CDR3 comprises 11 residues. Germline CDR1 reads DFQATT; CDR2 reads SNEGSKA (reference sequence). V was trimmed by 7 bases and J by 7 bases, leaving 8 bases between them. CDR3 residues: CSGGWNSPLHF. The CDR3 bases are TGCAGTGGAGGGTGGAATTCACCCCTCCACTTT.

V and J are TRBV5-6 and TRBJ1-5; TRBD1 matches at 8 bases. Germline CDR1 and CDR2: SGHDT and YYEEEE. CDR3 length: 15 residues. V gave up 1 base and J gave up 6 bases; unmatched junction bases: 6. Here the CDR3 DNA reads TGTGCCAGCAGCTTGACAGGGGGAGGGAGTCAGCCCCAGCATTTT. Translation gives CASSLTGGGSQPQHF.

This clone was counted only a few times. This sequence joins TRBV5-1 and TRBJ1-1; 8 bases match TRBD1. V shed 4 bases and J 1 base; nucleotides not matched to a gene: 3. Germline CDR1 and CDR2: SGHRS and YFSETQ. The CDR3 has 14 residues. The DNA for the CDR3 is TGCGCCAGCAGCGTGGGACAGGAGAACACTGAAGCTTTCTTT. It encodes CASSVGQENTEAFF.

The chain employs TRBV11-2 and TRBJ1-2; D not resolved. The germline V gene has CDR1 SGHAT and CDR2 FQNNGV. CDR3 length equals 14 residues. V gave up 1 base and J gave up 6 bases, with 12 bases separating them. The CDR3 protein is CASSLVGGWDGYTF. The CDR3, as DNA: TGTGCCAGCAGCTTAGTGGGAGGCTGGGATGGCTACACCTTC.

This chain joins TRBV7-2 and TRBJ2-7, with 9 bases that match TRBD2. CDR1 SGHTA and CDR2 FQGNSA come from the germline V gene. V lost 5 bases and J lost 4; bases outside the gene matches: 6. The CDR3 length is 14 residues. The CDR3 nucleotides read TGTGCCAGCAGCCGGCTAGCGGGAACGTACGAGCAGTACTTC. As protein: CASSRLAGTYEQYF.

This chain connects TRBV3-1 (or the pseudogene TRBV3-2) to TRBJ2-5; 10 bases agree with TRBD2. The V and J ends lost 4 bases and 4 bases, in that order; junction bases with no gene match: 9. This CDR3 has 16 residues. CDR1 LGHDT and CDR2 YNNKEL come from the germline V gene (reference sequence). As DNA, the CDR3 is TGTGCCAGCAGCCTATCCGGGACTAGCGTTAGAGAGACCCAGTACTTC. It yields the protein CASSLSGTSVRETQYF.

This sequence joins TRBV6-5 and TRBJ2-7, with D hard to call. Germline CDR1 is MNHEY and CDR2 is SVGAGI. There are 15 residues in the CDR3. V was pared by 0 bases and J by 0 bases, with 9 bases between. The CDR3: CASSYSTRVSYEQYF. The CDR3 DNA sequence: TGTGCCAGCAGTTACTCGACTCGAGTCTCCTACGAGCAGTACTTC.

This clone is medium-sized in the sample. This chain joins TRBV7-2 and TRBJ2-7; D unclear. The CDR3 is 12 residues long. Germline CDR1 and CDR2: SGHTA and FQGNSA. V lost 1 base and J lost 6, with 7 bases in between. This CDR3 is CASSLVRFEQYF. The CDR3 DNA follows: TGTGCCAGCAGCTTAGTTCGTTTCGAGCAGTACTTC.

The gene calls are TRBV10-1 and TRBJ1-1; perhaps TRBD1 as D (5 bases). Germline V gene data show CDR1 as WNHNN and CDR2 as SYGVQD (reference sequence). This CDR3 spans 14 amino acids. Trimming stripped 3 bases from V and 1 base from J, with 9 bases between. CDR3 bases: TGCGCCAGCAGTGAAACAAGGGGGAACACTGAAGCTTTCTTT. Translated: CASSETRGNTEAFF.

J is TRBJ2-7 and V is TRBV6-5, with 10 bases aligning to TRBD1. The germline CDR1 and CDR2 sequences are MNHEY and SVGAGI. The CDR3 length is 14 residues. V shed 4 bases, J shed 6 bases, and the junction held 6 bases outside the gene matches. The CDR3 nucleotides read TGTGCCAGCAGTTCCGGACAGGGGGTTGTCGAGCAGTACTTC. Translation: CASSSGQGVVEQYF.

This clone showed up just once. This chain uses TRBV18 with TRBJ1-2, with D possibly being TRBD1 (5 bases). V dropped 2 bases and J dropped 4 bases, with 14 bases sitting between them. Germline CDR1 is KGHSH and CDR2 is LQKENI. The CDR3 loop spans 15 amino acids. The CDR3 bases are TGTGCCAGCTCACCAATGGAGTCCGGGGGCTATGGCTACACCTTC. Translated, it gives CASSPMESGGYGYTF.

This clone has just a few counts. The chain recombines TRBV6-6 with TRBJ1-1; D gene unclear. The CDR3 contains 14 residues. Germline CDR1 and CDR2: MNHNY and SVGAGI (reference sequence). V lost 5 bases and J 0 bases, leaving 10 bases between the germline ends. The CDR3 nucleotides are TGTGCCAGCAGTCCCGGGAGGATGAACACTGAAGCTTTCTTT. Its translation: CASSPGRMNTEAFF.

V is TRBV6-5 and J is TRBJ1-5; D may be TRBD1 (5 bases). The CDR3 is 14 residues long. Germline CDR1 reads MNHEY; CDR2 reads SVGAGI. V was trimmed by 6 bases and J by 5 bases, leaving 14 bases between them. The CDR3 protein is CASRLTSGDQPQHF. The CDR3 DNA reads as TGTGCCAGCAGACTAACGTCGGGGGATCAGCCCCAGCATTTT.

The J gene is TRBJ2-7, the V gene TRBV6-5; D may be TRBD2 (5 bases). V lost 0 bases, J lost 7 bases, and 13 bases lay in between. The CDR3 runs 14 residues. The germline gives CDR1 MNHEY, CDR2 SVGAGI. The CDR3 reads CASSYSIYGKEQYF. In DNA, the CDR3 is TGTGCCAGCAGTTACTCGATCTACGGGAAGGAGCAGTACTTC.

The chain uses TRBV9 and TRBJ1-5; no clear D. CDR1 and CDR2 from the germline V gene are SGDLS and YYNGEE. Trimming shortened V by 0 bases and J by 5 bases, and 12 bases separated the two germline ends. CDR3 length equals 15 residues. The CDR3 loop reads CASSVGPGPYQPQHF. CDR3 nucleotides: TGTGCCAGCAGCGTAGGTCCGGGTCCCTATCAGCCCCAGCATTTT.

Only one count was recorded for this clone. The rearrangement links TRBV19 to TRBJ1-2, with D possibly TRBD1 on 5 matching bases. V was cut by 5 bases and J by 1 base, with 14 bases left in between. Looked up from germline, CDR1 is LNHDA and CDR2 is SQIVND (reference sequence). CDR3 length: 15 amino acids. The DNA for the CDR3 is TGTGCCAGTAGTCCGGACACTTATCTTAACTATGGCTACACCTTC. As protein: CASSPDTYLNYGYTF.

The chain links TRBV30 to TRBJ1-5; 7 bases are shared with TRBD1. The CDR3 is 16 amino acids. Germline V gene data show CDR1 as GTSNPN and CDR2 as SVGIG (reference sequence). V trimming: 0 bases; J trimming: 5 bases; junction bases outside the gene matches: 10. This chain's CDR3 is CAWSVPAGGADQPQHF. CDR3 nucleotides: TGTGCCTGGAGTGTACCGGCAGGGGGTGCGGATCAGCCCCAGCATTTT.

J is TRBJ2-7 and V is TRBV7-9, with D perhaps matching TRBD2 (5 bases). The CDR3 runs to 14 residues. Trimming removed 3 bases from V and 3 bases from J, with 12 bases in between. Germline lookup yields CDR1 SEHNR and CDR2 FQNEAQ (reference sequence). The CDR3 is CASSFGTADYEQYF. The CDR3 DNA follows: TGTGCCAGCAGCTTCGGCACAGCGGACTACGAGCAGTACTTC.

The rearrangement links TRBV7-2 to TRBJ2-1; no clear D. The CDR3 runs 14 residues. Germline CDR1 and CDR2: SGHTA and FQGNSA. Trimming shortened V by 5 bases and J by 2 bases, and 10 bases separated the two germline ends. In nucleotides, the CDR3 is TGTGCCAGCAGCCCCCCTGGGCCCTACAATGAGCAGTTCTTC. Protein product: CASSPPGPYNEQFF.